One sample yielded the 30 T cell receptor beta chains listed below, sequenced in a study of regulatory T cells in long-lasting Graves disease. Time point of the sample: newly diagnosed GD, antithyroid drugs for less than 3 months. Making the TCR library involved RNA that had been extracted from PBMCs. Researchers made TCR beta libraries by using iRepertoire HTBI primers and running Arm-PCR on CDR3 regions. MiXCR was run by TCRdb on the multiplex PCR reads, yielding one entry per CDR3 protein. The table includes roughly 610,000 distinct CDR3 sequences, 16% detected once. The same specimen was also included in a second study, on T cells in Graves' hyperthyroidism and ophthalmopathy.

The source material was peripheral blood mononuclear cells (PBMCs), sampled at new diagnosis, from a patient treated with antithyroid drugs. The receptors stem from a woman in her twenties or thirties with Graves disease.

This sequence joins TRBV20-1 and TRBJ1-6, with D unclear. The V end lost 0 bases, the J end lost 0 bases, and 9 bases lay between the germline ends. The CDR3 consists of 16 residues. Germline CDR1 reads DFQATT; CDR2 reads SNEGSKA (reference sequence). The CDR3 region is CSAREPKSSYNSPLHF. Written as DNA, the CDR3 is TGCAGTGCTAGAGAACCGAAAAGCTCCTATAATTCACCCCTCCACTTT.

This clonotype was observed a handful of times. This sequence joins TRBV27 and TRBJ1-5; 10 nucleotides line up with TRBD1. CDR1 is MNHEY and CDR2 is SMNVEV in the germline V gene (reference sequence). Trimming removed 3 bases from V and 4 bases from J; junction bases left unmatched: 3. There are 15 residues in the CDR3. The CDR3 nucleotides read TGTGCCAGCAGTTTCGGGACAGGGGTTAATCAGCCCCAGCATTTT. It is translated as CASSFGTGVNQPQHF.

This clonotype came up many times. The V and J genes are TRBV2 and TRBJ2-7, with TRBD2 identical over 7 bases. The CDR3 has 14 amino acids. V trimming: 7 bases; J trimming: 3 bases; junction bases outside the gene matches: 9. The germline gives CDR1 SNHLY, CDR2 FYNNEI. The CDR3: CASTLAASGYEQYF. In DNA form, the CDR3 reads TGTGCCAGCACCCTCGCGGCTAGCGGCTACGAGCAGTACTTC.

The chain combines TRBV9 with TRBJ1-3; D is perhaps TRBD1 (5 bases). Per the germline V gene, CDR1 is SGDLS and CDR2 is YYNGEE. CDR3 size: 14 residues. Trimming stripped 4 bases from V and 2 bases from J, with 10 bases between. CDR3 residues: CASSPTVAGNTIYF. CDR3 nucleotides: TGTGCCAGCAGCCCGACAGTTGCTGGAAACACCATATATTTT.

This clonotype was counted many times. This rearrangement joins TRBV4-1 to TRBJ1-2; no reliable D call. Germline V gives CDR1 MGHRA, CDR2 YSYEKL. V was cut by 0 bases and J by 7 bases, with 12 bases left in between. This CDR3 is 14 amino acids long. DNA for the CDR3: TGCGCCAGCAGCCAAGATCTGGGAGGACGTGGCTACACCTTC. This codes for CASSQDLGGRGYTF.

Only a few counts were recorded for this clonotype. The chain is built from TRBV7-9 and TRBJ2-5; D not resolved. The germline V gene has CDR1 SEHNR and CDR2 FQNEAQ (reference sequence). The CDR3 spans 13 residues. Trimming pared 5 bases from V and 4 bases from J, leaving 11 bases between. CDR3: CASSPEVPETQYF. Here the CDR3 DNA reads TGTGCCAGCAGCCCAGAAGTCCCAGAGACCCAGTACTTC.

This clonotype was recorded many times. The chain uses TRBV5-1 and TRBJ1-1; possible D gene TRBD1, 5 bases. V was shortened by 5 bases and J by 3 bases, with 23 bases between the two germline ends. Germline-derived CDR1 and CDR2 are SGHRS and YFSETQ. The CDR3 extends over 17 amino acids. As DNA, the CDR3 is TGCGCCAGCAGTCGGGGGGTGGGCCGATCACTGGACACTGAAGCTTTCTTT. It yields the protein CASSRGVGRSLDTEAFF. The full variable domain, completed using reference TRBV5-1 and TRBJ1-1, is KAGVTQTPRYLIKTRGQQVTLSCSPISGHRSVSWYQQTPGQGLQFLFEYFSETQRNKGNFPGRFSGRQFSNSRSEMNVSTLELGDSALYLCASSRGVGRSLDTEAFFGQGTRLTVV.

This clonotype was counted only a few times. V is TRBV28 and J is TRBJ1-2; possible D gene TRBD1, 6 bases. CDR3 length: 19 amino acids. Looked up from germline, CDR1 is MDHEN and CDR2 is SYDVKM. Trimming shortened V by 8 bases and J by 0 bases, and 28 bases separated the two germline ends. The CDR3 nucleotides are TGTGCCAGCCTAGGGGGGGGGCAGAGCCGCTCTATCTCTAACTATGGCTACACCTTC. This encodes CASLGGGQSRSISNYGYTF.

This clonotype showed up just a few times. V gene TRBV2 combines with J gene TRBJ1-2, with D unresolved. CDR3 length: 14 residues. Germline CDR1 is SNHLY and CDR2 is FYNNEI. Trimming took off 3 bases at V and 5 bases at J, with 13 bases between the two ends. The CDR3 coding sequence is TGTGCCAGCAGTGACCCGCCTTACACGTATGGCTACACCTTC. Its protein is CASSDPPYTYGYTF.

This clonotype was seen a few times. This rearrangement joins TRBV4-2 to TRBJ2-5; D is possibly TRBD2 (5 bases). The V gene's germline CDR1 is LGHNA and CDR2 YNFKEQ. V lost 4 bases to trimming and J lost 5 bases, with 20 bases between them. The CDR3 sequence is 16 residues long. The CDR3 is CASSPGSSLGGETQYF. In DNA form, the CDR3 reads TGTGCCAGCAGCCCAGGTTCCAGTCTGGGCGGGGAGACCCAGTACTTC.

This clonotype was observed a handful of times. This sequence joins TRBV9 and TRBJ2-2, with D perhaps matching TRBD2 (6 bases). Germline V CDR1 and CDR2: SGDLS, YYNGEE. Trimming shortened V by 2 bases and J by 0 bases, and 8 bases separated the two germline ends. The CDR3 runs 15 residues. CDR3 amino acids: CASSVAGTNTGELFF. CDR3 bases: TGTGCCAGCAGCGTGGCGGGAACGAACACCGGGGAGCTGTTTTTT.

The chain carries TRBV7-9 and TRBJ1-5; D ambiguous. Trimming left V 2 bases short and J 6 bases short, with 11 bases between. Germline V gene data show CDR1 as SEHNR and CDR2 as FQNEAQ (reference sequence). The CDR3 is 14 residues long. The chain's CDR3 is CASSLTGWGQPQHF. In DNA form, the CDR3 reads TGTGCCAGCAGCTTAACGGGATGGGGTCAGCCCCAGCATTTT.

Of note for this clonotype: A much more abundant neighbour one base away suggests this may be a read error. The CDR3: CASSLLRTSGKALVNEQFF. The DNA of the CDR3 is TGTGCCAGCAGTCTACTACGGACTAGCGGGAAGGCCCTCGTTAATGAGCAGTTCTTC. This rearrangement joins TRBV25-1 to TRBJ2-5, with TRBD2 matching 12 bases. The DNA end is more similar to TRBJ2-1, so the J call may be wrong. Germline CDR1 reads MGHDK; CDR2 reads SYGVNS. The CDR3 sequence is 19 residues long.

V is TRBV12-3 or TRBV12-4 and J is TRBJ1-3, with unresolved D. CDR3 length equals 11 residues. With 7 bases removed from V and 8 bases from J, the gap between germline ends came to 9 bases. The CDR3 DNA reads as TGTGCCAGCAACTTAGGGTACACCATATATTTT. Its translation: CASNLGYTIYF.

The rearrangement uses TRBV3-1 and TRBJ1-5; TRBD1 matches 7 bases. Germline values: CDR1 LGHDT, CDR2 YNNKEL (reference sequence). Trimming at V came to 0 bases and at J to 9 bases, leaving 2 bases not matched to a gene. This CDR3 is 13 amino acids long. The CDR3 bases are TGTGCCAGCAGCCAAGAATGGGACAGGCCCCAGCATTTT. Amino acid sequence: CASSQEWDRPQHF.

This clonotype turned up a few times. This sequence joins TRBV10-2 and TRBJ2-5; D not resolved. The germline gives CDR1 WSHSY, CDR2 SAAADI. V lost 2 bases, J lost 4 bases, and 8 bases lay in between. The length of the CDR3 is 13 residues. The CDR3 DNA reads TGCGCCAGCAGTGAGGTGGGAAGAGAGACCCAGTACTTC. Translation: CASSEVGRETQYF.

This clonotype was counted many times. The rearrangement uses TRBV7-2 and TRBJ2-3, with TRBD2 matching over 9 bases. From germline, CDR1 is SGHTA and CDR2 FQGNSA. The V gene end was trimmed by 1 base and the J gene end by 3 bases; junction bases not matched to a gene: 5. This CDR3 is 16 amino acids long. The DNA for the CDR3 is TGTGCCAGCAGCTTAGACGCGGGAGGGCCGACAGATACGCAGTATTTT. Protein sequence: CASSLDAGGPTDTQYF. The complete variable domain, with remaining parts taken from reference TRBV7-2 and TRBJ2-3, reads GAGVSQSPSNKVTEKGKDVELRCDPISGHTALYWYRQSLGQGLEFLIYFQGNSAPDKSGLPSDRFSAERTGGSVSTLTIQRTQQEDSAVYLCASSLDAGGPTDTQYFGPGTRLTVL.

About this clonotype: A read error is the likely source, as a far larger clone sits one nucleotide away. The chain has TRBV2 and TRBJ2-1, with TRBD2 matching over 10 bases. Germline V gene sequence: CDR1 SNHLY, CDR2 FYNNEI. This CDR3 is built from 14 residues. CDR3 in DNA: TGTGCCAGCAGTTTTTGGACTAGCGGCAATGAGCAGCTCTTC. Encoded protein: CASSFWTSGNEQLF.

The chain uses TRBV25-1 and TRBJ2-3, with 10 positions matching TRBD1. The J call may be incorrect, as the DNA end agrees better with TRBJ2-5. Germline CDR1 reads MGHDK; CDR2 reads SYGVNS. The CDR3 is 13 amino acids. The CDR3, as DNA: TGTGCCAGCCGCGGGGGACAGGGGAAGACCCAGTACTTC. It specifies CASRGGQGKTQYF.

This clonotype was counted between two and nine times. V is TRBV30 and J is TRBJ2-1; 9 bases are a match to TRBD2. The CDR3 length is 14 residues. Germline V gene sequence: CDR1 GTSNPN, CDR2 SVGIG (reference sequence). CDR3 residues: CGFLRLAANNEQFF. The CDR3 coding sequence is TGTGGCTTTCTACGACTAGCGGCGAACAATGAGCAGTTCTTC.

This clonotype was detected many times. CDR3 amino acids: CASSFEPNQPQHF. The CDR3 coding sequence is TGTGCCAGCAGCTTCGAACCAAATCAGCCCCAGCATTTT. The V and J genes are TRBV7-2 and TRBJ1-5; the D is unclear. Germline lookup yields CDR1 SGHTA and CDR2 FQGNSA. Trimming shortened V by 3 bases and J by 4 bases, and 7 bases separated the two germline ends. This CDR3 is 13 amino acids long.

This clonotype was found many times. The rearrangement uses TRBV6-5 and TRBJ2-3; D is perhaps TRBD2 (6 bases). Germline loops: CDR1 MNHEY, CDR2 SVGAGI. V was cut by 2 bases and J by 4 bases, with 13 bases left in between. The CDR3 has 15 amino acids. CDR3 coding DNA: TGTGCCAGCAGTTACGACGGGAGCACGGCAGATACGCAGTATTTT. Translating gives CASSYDGSTADTQYF.

This clonotype was counted ten times or more. The chain is built from TRBV7-9 and TRBJ2-2, with 8 bases that match TRBD1. V lost 5 bases to trimming and J lost 1 base; unmatched junction nucleotides: 6. The germline CDR1 and CDR2 sequences are SEHNR and FQNEAQ (reference sequence). This CDR3 region has 16 residues. The CDR3 DNA follows: TGTGCCAGCAGCACCCGACAGGGGCGGAACACCGGGGAGCTGTTTTTT. It yields the protein CASSTRQGRNTGELFF.

This clonotype was seen many times. This chain connects TRBV6-1 to TRBJ1-1; D is undetermined. Germline CDR1 reads MNHNS; CDR2 reads SASEGT. This CDR3 contains 14 residues. Deletions cut 5 bases from V and 6 bases from J, with 16 bases between. This CDR3 reads CASSPDGVKSEAFF. The CDR3 DNA reads as TGTGCCAGCAGTCCCGATGGGGTAAAGTCTGAAGCTTTCTTT.

The CDR3 here is CASSARQGATSNYGYTF. Written as DNA, the CDR3 is TGTGCCAGCAGCGCTCGACAGGGGGCCACTTCTAACTATGGCTACACCTTC. The chain couples TRBV5-5 to TRBJ1-2; 10 bases line up with TRBD1. There are 17 residues in the CDR3. The germline V gene encodes CDR1 SGHKS and CDR2 YYEKEE (reference sequence). The J segment lost 0 bases and the V segment lost 4 bases, leaving 9 bases of the junction unmatched.

The chain joins TRBV20-1 to TRBJ2-7; D is uncertain. The CDR3 covers 14 residues. The ends were cut back, 3 bases at V and 5 bases at J, with 17 bases in the middle. Looked up from germline, CDR1 is DFQATT and CDR2 is SNEGSKA (reference sequence). The CDR3 DNA follows: TGCAGTGCTAGGCCCCCGAGTTTCGTAGACGAGCAGTACTTC. It is translated as CSARPPSFVDEQYF.

This clonotype has a count of ten or more. The CDR3 sequence: CASGQGYEQYF. The CDR3 DNA reads TGTGCCAGTGGACAGGGCTACGAGCAGTACTTC. The chain joins TRBV19 to TRBJ2-7; 8 bases align to TRBD1. The CDR3 is 11 amino acids. V gave up 8 bases and J gave up 3 bases; unmatched junction bases: 0. Germline CDR1 LNHDA, CDR2 SQIVND (reference sequence).

This clonotype occurred many times. The chain is built from TRBV28 and TRBJ1-5, with D perhaps matching TRBD1 (6 bases). Trimming removed 3 bases at V and 11 bases at J, with 17 bases between. This CDR3 spans 14 amino acids. CDR1 and CDR2 (germline): MDHEN, SYDVKM. DNA of the CDR3: TGTGCCAGCAGTTTGGGGGGCCTCGGGACGGCCCAGCATTTT. Translation gives CASSLGGLGTAQHF. Based on the CDR3 plus reference TRBV28 and TRBJ1-5, the full variable domain is DVKVTQSSRYLVKRTGEKVFLECVQDMDHENMFWYRQDPGLGLRLIYFSYDVKMKEKGDIPEGYSVSREKKERFSLILESASTNQTSMYLCASSLGGLGTAQHFGDGTRLSIL.

In this sample, this clonotype turned up many times. This chain links TRBV20-1 with TRBJ2-7, with D perhaps TRBD1 or TRBD2 (5 bases each). V lost 5 bases and J 7 bases, leaving 9 bases between the germline ends. Germline V gene sequence: CDR1 DFQATT, CDR2 SNEGSKA (reference sequence). The CDR3 has 10 residues. For the CDR3, the DNA is TGCAGTGCTGAGGGGTGGGAGCAGTACTTC. The encoded protein is CSAEGWEQYF.

In DNA, the CDR3 is TGTGCCAGTGTGGGGGGGCCGGGGGGACTAGCGGGGGGAAGCTCCTACAATGAGCAGTTCTTC. This translates into CASVGGPGGLAGGSSYNEQFF. The chain couples TRBV19 to TRBJ2-1, with 15 positions matching TRBD2. The CDR3 has 21 amino acids. Germline loops: CDR1 LNHDA, CDR2 SQIVND (reference sequence). J was trimmed by 0 bases and V by 8 bases; bases with no gene match: 17.